The present T cell receptor beta chain was sequenced within a study of blood T cell repertoires in COVID-19. On the study more broadly: Specimens from acute and convalescent COVID-19 originated in the United States, Italy and Spain.

Assay: immunoSEQ multiplex PCR; the TCRdb copy retains only in-frame clones and omits some. The sample lists 300,000 to 500,000 clones; roughly 88% were seen once. CDR3 length: 16 amino acids. Germline CDR1 SNHLY, CDR2 FYNNEI. The ends were cut back, 5 bases at V and 4 bases at J, with 18 bases in the middle. The study assigned cohorts using participant-reported clinical history. This TCR was recovered from a woman younger than 45 with acute COVID-19. Sample: PBMCs or T cells enriched from blood (not recorded which). The rearrangement links TRBV2 to TRBJ2-1, with TRBD2 as a possible D gene (6 bases). CDR3 nucleotide sequence: TGTGCCAGCAGTTCCTTCGGTCGCGGGGTGTACAATGAGCAGTTCTTC. Translation: CASSSFGRGVYNEQFF.